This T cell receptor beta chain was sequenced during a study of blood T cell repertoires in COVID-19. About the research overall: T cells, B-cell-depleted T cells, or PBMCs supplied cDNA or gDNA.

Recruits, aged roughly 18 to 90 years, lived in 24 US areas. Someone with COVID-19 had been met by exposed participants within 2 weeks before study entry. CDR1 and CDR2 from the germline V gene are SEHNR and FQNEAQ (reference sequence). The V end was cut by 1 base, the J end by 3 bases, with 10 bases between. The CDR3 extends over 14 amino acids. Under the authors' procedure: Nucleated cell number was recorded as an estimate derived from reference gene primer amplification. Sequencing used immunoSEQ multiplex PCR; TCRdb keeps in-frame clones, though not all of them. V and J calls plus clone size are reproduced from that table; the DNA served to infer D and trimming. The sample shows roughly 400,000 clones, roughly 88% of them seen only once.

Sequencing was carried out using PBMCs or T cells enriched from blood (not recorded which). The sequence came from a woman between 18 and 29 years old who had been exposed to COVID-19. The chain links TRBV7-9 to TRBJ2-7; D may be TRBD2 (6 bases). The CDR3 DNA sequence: TGTGCCAGCAGCTTAGATTCGCGGGACTACGAGCAGTACTTC. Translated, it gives CASSLDSRDYEQYF.